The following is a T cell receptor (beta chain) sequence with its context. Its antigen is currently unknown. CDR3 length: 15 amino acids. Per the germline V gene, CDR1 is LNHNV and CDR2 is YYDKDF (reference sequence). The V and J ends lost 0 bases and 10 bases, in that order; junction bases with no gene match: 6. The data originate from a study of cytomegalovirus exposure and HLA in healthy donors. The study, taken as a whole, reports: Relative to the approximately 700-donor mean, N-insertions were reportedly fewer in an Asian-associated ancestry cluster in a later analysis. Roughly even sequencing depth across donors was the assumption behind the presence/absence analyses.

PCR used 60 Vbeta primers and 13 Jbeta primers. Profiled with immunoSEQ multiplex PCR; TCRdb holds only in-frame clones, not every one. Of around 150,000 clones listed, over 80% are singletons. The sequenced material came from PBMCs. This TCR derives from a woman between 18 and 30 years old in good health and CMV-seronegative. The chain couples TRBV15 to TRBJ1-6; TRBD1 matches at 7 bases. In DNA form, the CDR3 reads TGTGCCACCAGCAGAGATGACAGGGTAGAATCACCCCTCCACTTT. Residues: CATSRDDRVESPLHF.